This passage covers 22 T cell receptor beta chains from one sample sequenced in a study of cytomegalovirus exposure and HLA in healthy donors. PCR primers comprised 60 Vbeta and 13 Jbeta primers. Sequencing was performed with immunoSEQ multiplex PCR; in TCRdb, only in-frame clones are kept and a portion is missing. Its table records 140,000 to 150,000 clones. What was sequenced was PBMCs. The origin of the receptors is a woman between 50 and 59 years old in good health and CMV-seronegative.

The J gene is TRBJ2-7, the V gene TRBV6-6; TRBD2 is a possible D gene (6 bases). With 3 bases removed from V and 7 bases from J, the gap between germline ends came to 19 bases. The CDR3 extends over 15 amino acids. Per the germline V gene, CDR1 is MNHNY and CDR2 is SVGAGI (reference sequence). The CDR3 here is CASSYRTGVWWEQYF. The CDR3 nucleotides are TGTGCCAGCAGTTATCGGACGGGAGTCTGGTGGGAGCAGTACTTC.

The genes are TRBV7-8 and TRBJ2-1; 11 positions agree with TRBD2. CDR3 size: 17 residues. Looked up from germline, CDR1 is SGHVS and CDR2 is FQNEAQ. Trimming took 0 bases from V and 7 from J; bases not matched to a gene: 8. In DNA form, the CDR3 reads TGTGCCAGCAGCTTAGCACGAGGTAGCGGGGGGGTGAATGAGCAGTTCTTC. As protein: CASSLARGSGGVNEQFF.

The chain links TRBV5-1 to TRBJ2-1, with 9 positions matching TRBD2. The CDR3 is 14 amino acids. Trimming removed 5 bases from V and 9 bases from J; junction bases left unmatched: 9. Per germline, CDR1 SGHRS and CDR2 YFSETQ. CDR3 region: CASSSSGVGGEQFF. The CDR3 nucleotides are TGCGCCAGCAGTTCTAGCGGGGTCGGTGGTGAGCAGTTCTTC.

The genes are TRBV7-7 and TRBJ2-7, with 8 bases matching TRBD2. Germline CDR1 SSHAT, CDR2 FNYEAQ (reference sequence). The CDR3 is 14 residues long. After removal of 4 bases from V and 2 bases from J, the junction contained 4 bases not matched to a gene. The CDR3 is CASSSSGRPYEQYF. CDR3 bases: TGTGCCAGCAGCTCCAGCGGGAGACCCTACGAGCAGTACTTC.

The chain links TRBV19 to TRBJ1-1; D not certain. Germline CDR1 reads LNHDA; CDR2 reads SQIVND (reference sequence). The CDR3 sequence is 13 residues long. The V gene lost 4 bases and the J gene lost 1 base, with 7 bases spanning the gap. Written as DNA, the CDR3 is TGTGCCAGTAGTAAATCGCGGAACACTGAAGCTTTCTTT. The encoded protein is CASSKSRNTEAFF. Based on the CDR3 plus reference TRBV19 and TRBJ1-1, the full variable domain is DGGITQSPKYLFRKEGQNVTLSCEQNLNHDAMYWYRQDPGQGLRLIYYSQIVNDFQKGDIAEGYSVSREKKESFPLTVTSAQKNPTAFYLCASSKSRNTEAFFGQGTRLTVV.

V is TRBV6-1 and J is TRBJ1-6; D gene ambiguous. The V and J ends lost 4 bases and 0 bases respectively, with 10 bases between them. The CDR3 consists of 16 residues. Germline V lookup: CDR1 MNHNS, CDR2 SASEGT. The chain's CDR3 is CASSARVSSYNSPLHF. The CDR3, as DNA: TGTGCCAGCAGTGCAAGAGTTAGCTCCTATAATTCACCCCTCCACTTT.

This chain uses TRBV19 with TRBJ1-2, with no clear D. The CDR3 spans 13 residues. V lost 1 base and J 5 bases, leaving 8 bases between the germline ends. Per the germline V gene, CDR1 is LNHDA and CDR2 is SQIVND (reference sequence). The DNA of the CDR3 is TGTGCCAGTAGTATAGGTCCAGATTATGGCTACACCTTC. Amino acids: CASSIGPDYGYTF.

This chain joins TRBV7-2 and TRBJ1-3; D is ambiguous. This CDR3 spans 13 amino acids. Per germline, CDR1 SGHTA and CDR2 FQGNSA. V was cut by 5 bases and J by 4 bases, with 9 bases left in between. Here the CDR3 DNA reads TGTGCCAGCAGCGAACGGAGGGGAAACACCATATATTTT. Translated, it gives CASSERRGNTIYF. The full variable domain, completed using reference TRBV7-2 and TRBJ1-3, is GAGVSQSPSNKVTEKGKDVELRCDPISGHTALYWYRQSLGQGLEFLIYFQGNSAPDKSGLPSDRFSAERTGGSVSTLTIQRTQQEDSAVYLCASSERRGNTIYFGEGSWLTVV.

V is TRBV4-3 and J is TRBJ1-1; possibly TRBD1 for D (6 bases). The CDR3 sequence is 16 residues long. V was trimmed by 0 bases and J by 0 bases, leaving 11 bases between them. Germline V CDR1 and CDR2: LGHNA, YSLEER. CDR3 amino acids: CASSQDYRAMNTEAFF. CDR3 nucleotide sequence: TGCGCCAGCAGCCAAGATTACAGGGCTATGAACACTGAAGCTTTCTTT.

The chain has TRBV5-1 and TRBJ2-5, with 7 positions matching TRBD2. Looked up from germline, CDR1 is SGHRS and CDR2 is YFSETQ. V was clipped by 0 bases and J by 3 bases; unmatched bases: 5. The CDR3 is 15 amino acids. This CDR3 reads CASSLGPLAEETQYF. Here the CDR3 DNA reads TGCGCCAGCAGCTTGGGACCCCTAGCGGAAGAGACCCAGTACTTC. The full variable domain, in which reference TRBV5-1 and TRBJ2-5 provide the parts outside the CDR3, is KAGVTQTPRYLIKTRGQQVTLSCSPISGHRSVSWYQQTPGQGLQFLFEYFSETQRNKGNFPGRFSGRQFSNSRSEMNVSTLELGDSALYLCASSLGPLAEETQYFGPGTRLLVL.

J is TRBJ2-7 and V is TRBV28; a possible D gene is TRBD2 (6 bases). V was pared by 4 bases and J by 1 base, with 8 bases between. Per germline, CDR1 MDHEN and CDR2 SYDVKM. The CDR3 runs 13 residues. In nucleotides, the CDR3 is TGTGCCAGCAGTTCTAGCGTTTCCTACGAGCAGTACTTC. The encoded protein is CASSSSVSYEQYF.

The V call is TRBV11-1, the J call TRBJ2-7; unclear D gene. Trimming removed 1 base from V and 2 bases from J, with 9 bases in between. The CDR3 is made up of 14 amino acids. The germline V gene has CDR1 SGHAT and CDR2 FQDESV (reference sequence). CDR3 nucleotide sequence: TGTGCCAGCAGCTTAGACAGAACAACCTACGAGCAGTACTTC. Its translation: CASSLDRTTYEQYF.

The chain couples TRBV6-5 to TRBJ1-3, with TRBD1 as a possible D gene (6 bases). This CDR3 has 15 amino acids. Trimming removed 2 bases from V and 1 base from J, with 9 bases in between. Germline-derived CDR1 and CDR2 are MNHEY and SVGAGI. The DNA of the CDR3 is TGTGCCAGCAGTTACGACAGGAGATCTGGAAACACCATATATTTT. Amino acids: CASSYDRRSGNTIYF.

The gene calls are TRBV28 and TRBJ1-1, with a tentative D call TRBD1 (5 bases). Deletions cut 6 bases from V and 5 bases from J, with 19 bases between. Per the germline V gene, CDR1 is MDHEN and CDR2 is SYDVKM. This CDR3 region has 15 residues. Written as DNA, the CDR3 is TGTGCCAGCAGAAATGAACCCGGGGGTGGAACTGAAGCTTTCTTT. The encoded protein is CASRNEPGGGTEAFF. The variable domain in full, with the rest retrieved from reference TRBV28 and TRBJ1-1, is DVKVTQSSRYLVKRTGEKVFLECVQDMDHENMFWYRQDPGLGLRLIYFSYDVKMKEKGDIPEGYSVSREKKERFSLILESASTNQTSMYLCASRNEPGGGTEAFFGQGTRLTVV.

The J gene is TRBJ2-7, the V gene TRBV28, with no clear D. The CDR3 consists of 11 residues. The ends were cut back, 2 bases at V and 6 bases at J, with 5 bases in the middle. The germline CDR1 and CDR2 sequences are MDHEN and SYDVKM. CDR3 in amino acids: CASSLTVEQYF. Here the CDR3 DNA reads TGTGCCAGCAGTTTAACGGTCGAGCAGTACTTC.

The chain has TRBV7-8 and TRBJ1-4; D gene ambiguous. Trimming stripped 5 bases from V and 6 bases from J, with 16 bases between. CDR1 and CDR2 from the germline V gene are SGHVS and FQNEAQ. The CDR3 is 15 residues long. The CDR3 region has the DNA TGTGCCAGCAGCCTTACTGGAGGAGGCGATGAAAAACTGTTTTTT. Protein: CASSLTGGGDEKLFF.

The CDR3 reads CASSYDRGHTGELFF. As DNA, the CDR3 is TGTGCCAGCAGCTACGACAGGGGGCACACCGGGGAGCTGTTTTTT. The genes are TRBV11-2 and TRBJ2-2; 10 bases align to TRBD1. Germline V gene data show CDR1 as SGHAT and CDR2 as FQNNGV. The CDR3 is 15 amino acids. V lost 4 bases, J lost 3 bases, and 2 bases stayed unmatched.

This chain links TRBV30 with TRBJ1-6, with TRBD1 as a possible D gene (5 bases). Trimming shortened V by 2 bases and J by 11 bases, and 13 bases separated the two germline ends. This CDR3 has 13 residues. Germline loops: CDR1 GTSNPN, CDR2 SVGIG (reference sequence). The CDR3 sequence: CAWSPTGIPPLHF. CDR3 nucleotide sequence: TGTGCCTGGAGTCCAACAGGTATACCACCCCTCCACTTT.

V and J are TRBV9 and TRBJ1-2; D perhaps matches TRBD1 (5 bases). The length of the CDR3 is 15 residues. Trimming took 3 bases from V and 2 from J, leaving 14 bases between them. From germline, CDR1 is SGDLS and CDR2 YYNGEE. The CDR3 is CASSGRGAANYGYTF. The CDR3 bases are TGTGCCAGCAGCGGCCGCGGGGCGGCCAACTATGGCTACACCTTC. Combining the CDR3 with reference TRBV9 and TRBJ1-2 gives the whole variable domain DSGVTQTPKHLITATGQRVTLRCSPRSGDLSVYWYQQSLDQGLQFLIQYYNGEERAKGNILERFSAQQFPDLHSELNLSSLELGDSALYFCASSGRGAANYGYTFGSGTRLTVV.

The chain employs TRBV20-1 and TRBJ1-5; D gene uncertain. Germline loops: CDR1 DFQATT, CDR2 SNEGSKA (reference sequence). CDR3 length equals 11 residues. The CDR3, as DNA: TGCACCCCCTTCAGCAATCAGCCCCAGCATTTT. Its protein product is CTPFSNQPQHF.

In nucleotides, the CDR3 is TGTGCCAGTACCCCGGGGGGGGCACAGCCCCAGCATTTT. Translating gives CASTPGGAQPQHF. V gene TRBV19 combines with J gene TRBJ1-5, with D tentatively TRBD1 (6 bases). Germline assignment: CDR1 LNHDA and CDR2 SQIVND (reference sequence). This CDR3 has 13 residues. Trimming pared 7 bases from V and 7 bases from J, leaving 14 bases between.

The chain joins TRBV7-3 to TRBJ2-6; possibly TRBD2 for D (6 bases). Germline values: CDR1 SGHTA, CDR2 FQGTGA. The CDR3 extends over 14 amino acids. Trimming cost V 5 bases and J 3 bases, with 8 bases left between them. CDR3 amino acids: CASSGGIGANVLTF. CDR3 nucleotide sequence: TGTGCCAGCAGCGGGGGGATTGGGGCCAACGTCCTGACTTTC. The variable domain in full, with the rest retrieved from reference TRBV7-3 and TRBJ2-6, is GAGVSQTPSNKVTEKGKYVELRCDPISGHTALYWYRQSLGQGPEFLIYFQGTGAADDSGLPNDRFFAVRPEGSVSTLKIQRTERGDSAVYLCASSGGIGANVLTFGAGSRLTVL.